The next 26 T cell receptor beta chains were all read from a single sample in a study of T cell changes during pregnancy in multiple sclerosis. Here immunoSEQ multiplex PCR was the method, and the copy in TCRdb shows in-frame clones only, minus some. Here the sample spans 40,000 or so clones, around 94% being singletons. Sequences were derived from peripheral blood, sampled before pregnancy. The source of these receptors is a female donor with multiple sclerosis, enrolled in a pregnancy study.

The CDR3 DNA reads as TGTGCCAGCAGCTGGGCAGAGGCGGGAGAATACGAGCAGTACTTC. This gives the protein CASSWAEAGEYEQYF. V and J are TRBV5-4 and TRBJ2-7, with 7 positions matching TRBD2. The V segment lost 3 bases and the J segment 4 bases; nucleotides outside the gene matches: 10. This CDR3 is 15 amino acids long. The germline V gene encodes CDR1 SGHNT and CDR2 YYREEE (reference sequence). The full variable domain, in which reference TRBV5-4 and TRBJ2-7 provide the parts outside the CDR3, is ETGVTQSPTHLIKTRGQQVTLRCSSQSGHNTVSWYQQALGQGPQFIFQYYREEENGRGNFPPRFSGLQFPNYSSELNVNALELDDSALYLCASSWAEAGEYEQYFGPGTRLTVT.

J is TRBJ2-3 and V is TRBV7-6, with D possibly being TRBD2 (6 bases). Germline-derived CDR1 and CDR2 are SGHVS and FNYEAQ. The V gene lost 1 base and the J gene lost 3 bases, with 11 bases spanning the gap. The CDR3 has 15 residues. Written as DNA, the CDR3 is TGTGCCAGCAGCTTAGGCGGGGTGGGGACAGATACGCAGTATTTT. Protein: CASSLGGVGTDTQYF.

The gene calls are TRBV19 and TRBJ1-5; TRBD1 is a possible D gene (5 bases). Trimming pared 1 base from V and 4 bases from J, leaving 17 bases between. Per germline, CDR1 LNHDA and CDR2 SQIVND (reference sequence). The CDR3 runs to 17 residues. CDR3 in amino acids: CASSIGQTDRVNQPQHF. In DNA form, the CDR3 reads TGTGCCAGTAGTATAGGACAGACAGATAGGGTAAATCAGCCCCAGCATTTT.

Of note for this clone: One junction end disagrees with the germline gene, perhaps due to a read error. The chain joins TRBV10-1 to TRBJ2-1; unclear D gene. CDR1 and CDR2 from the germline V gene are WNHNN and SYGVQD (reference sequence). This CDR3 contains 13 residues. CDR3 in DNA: TGCGCCAGCAGTGAGTCTTTAGACATGGGCATGGTCTTC. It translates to CASSESLDMGMVF.

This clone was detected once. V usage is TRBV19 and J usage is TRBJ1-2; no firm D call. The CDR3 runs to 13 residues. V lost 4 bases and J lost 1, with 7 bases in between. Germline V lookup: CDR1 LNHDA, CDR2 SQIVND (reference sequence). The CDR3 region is CASSTGNNYGYTF. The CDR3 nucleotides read TGTGCCAGTAGTACGGGAAATAACTATGGCTACACCTTC. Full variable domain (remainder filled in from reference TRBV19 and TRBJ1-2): DGGITQSPKYLFRKEGQNVTLSCEQNLNHDAMYWYRQDPGQGLRLIYYSQIVNDFQKGDIAEGYSVSREKKESFPLTVTSAQKNPTAFYLCASSTGNNYGYTFGSGTRLTVV.

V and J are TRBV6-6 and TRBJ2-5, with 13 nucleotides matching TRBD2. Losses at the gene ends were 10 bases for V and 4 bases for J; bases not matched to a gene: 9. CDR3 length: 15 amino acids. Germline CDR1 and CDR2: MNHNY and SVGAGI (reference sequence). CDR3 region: CATIRTSGSRETQYF. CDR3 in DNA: TGTGCCACCATACGGACTAGCGGGAGTCGAGAGACCCAGTACTTC.

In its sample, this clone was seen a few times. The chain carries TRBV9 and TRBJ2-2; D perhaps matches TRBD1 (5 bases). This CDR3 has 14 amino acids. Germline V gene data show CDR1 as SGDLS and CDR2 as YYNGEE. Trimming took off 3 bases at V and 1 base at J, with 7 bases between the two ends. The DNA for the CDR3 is TGTGCCAGCAGCGCGACAGTGAACACCGGGGAGCTGTTTTTT. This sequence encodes CASSATVNTGELFF.

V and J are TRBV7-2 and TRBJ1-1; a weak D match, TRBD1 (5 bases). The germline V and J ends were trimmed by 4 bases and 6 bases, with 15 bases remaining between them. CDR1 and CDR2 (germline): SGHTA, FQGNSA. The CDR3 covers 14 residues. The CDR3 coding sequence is TGTGCCAGCAGCTCGCGCGGGGCAGGCGCTGAAGCTTTCTTT. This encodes CASSSRGAGAEAFF.

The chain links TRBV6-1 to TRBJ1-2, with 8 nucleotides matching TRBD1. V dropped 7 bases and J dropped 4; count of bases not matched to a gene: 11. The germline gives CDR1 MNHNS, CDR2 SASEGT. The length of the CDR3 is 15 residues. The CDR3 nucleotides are TGTGCCAGCACCGAGGTGAGGACAGGGACCTATGGCTACACCTTC. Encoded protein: CASTEVRTGTYGYTF.

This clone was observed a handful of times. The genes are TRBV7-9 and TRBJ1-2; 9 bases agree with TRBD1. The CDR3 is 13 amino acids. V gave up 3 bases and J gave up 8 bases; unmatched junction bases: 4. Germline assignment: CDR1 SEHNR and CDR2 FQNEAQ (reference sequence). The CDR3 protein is CASSFDRGRGYTF. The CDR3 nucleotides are TGTGCCAGCAGCTTTGACAGGGGGAGAGGCTACACCTTC.

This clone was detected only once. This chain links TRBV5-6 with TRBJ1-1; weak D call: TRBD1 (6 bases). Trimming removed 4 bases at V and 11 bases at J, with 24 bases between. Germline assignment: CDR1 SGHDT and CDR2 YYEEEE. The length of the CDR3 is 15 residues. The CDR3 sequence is CASSPTNPTGNQAFF. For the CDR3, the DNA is TGTGCCAGCAGCCCAACAAACCCGACAGGAAACCAGGCTTTCTTT.

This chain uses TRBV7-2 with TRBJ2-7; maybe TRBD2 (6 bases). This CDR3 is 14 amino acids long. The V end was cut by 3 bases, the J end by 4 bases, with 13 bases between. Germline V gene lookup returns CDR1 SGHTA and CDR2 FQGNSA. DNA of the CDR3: TGTGCCAGCAGCTTCGAGGGAGGCCCTTACGAGCAGTACTTC. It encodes CASSFEGGPYEQYF.

The CDR3 loop is CASTLRRGDGEQYF. The CDR3 bases are TGTGCCAGCACCCTGCGGCGCGGGGACGGCGAGCAGTACTTC. This chain connects TRBV6-1 to TRBJ2-7; D is possibly TRBD2 (6 bases). Between the trimmed V and J ends, which lost 7 bases and 6 bases, there was a span of 19 bases. This CDR3 comprises 14 residues. From germline, CDR1 is MNHNS and CDR2 SASEGT.

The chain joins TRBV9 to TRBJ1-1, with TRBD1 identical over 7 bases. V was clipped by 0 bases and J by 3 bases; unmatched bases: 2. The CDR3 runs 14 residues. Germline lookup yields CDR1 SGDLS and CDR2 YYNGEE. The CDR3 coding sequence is TGTGCCAGCAGCGTAGGCACAGGGGACACTGAAGCTTTCTTT. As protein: CASSVGTGDTEAFF.

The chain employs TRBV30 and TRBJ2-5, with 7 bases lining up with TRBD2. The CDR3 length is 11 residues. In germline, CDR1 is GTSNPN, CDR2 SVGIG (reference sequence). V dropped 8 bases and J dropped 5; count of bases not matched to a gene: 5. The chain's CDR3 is CAGAGGETQYF. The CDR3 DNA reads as TGTGCCGGGGCCGGGGGGGAGACCCAGTACTTC.

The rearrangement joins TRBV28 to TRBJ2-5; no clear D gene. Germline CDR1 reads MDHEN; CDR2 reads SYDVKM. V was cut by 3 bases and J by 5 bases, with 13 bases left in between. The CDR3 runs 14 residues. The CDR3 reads CASSLSSPRETQYF. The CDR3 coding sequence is TGTGCCAGCAGTTTGTCCTCTCCCCGGGAGACCCAGTACTTC.

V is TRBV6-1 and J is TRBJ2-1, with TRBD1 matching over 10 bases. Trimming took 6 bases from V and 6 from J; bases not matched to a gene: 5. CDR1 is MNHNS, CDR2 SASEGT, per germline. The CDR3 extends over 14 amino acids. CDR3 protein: CASSPGTGVNEQFF. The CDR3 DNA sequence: TGTGCCAGCAGCCCCGGGACAGGGGTCAATGAGCAGTTCTTC.

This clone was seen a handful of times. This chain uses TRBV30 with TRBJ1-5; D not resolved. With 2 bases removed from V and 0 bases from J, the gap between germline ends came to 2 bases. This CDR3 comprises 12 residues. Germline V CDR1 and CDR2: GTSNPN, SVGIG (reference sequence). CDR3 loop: CAWSYSNQPQHF. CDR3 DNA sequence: TGTGCCTGGAGTTATAGCAATCAGCCCCAGCATTTT.

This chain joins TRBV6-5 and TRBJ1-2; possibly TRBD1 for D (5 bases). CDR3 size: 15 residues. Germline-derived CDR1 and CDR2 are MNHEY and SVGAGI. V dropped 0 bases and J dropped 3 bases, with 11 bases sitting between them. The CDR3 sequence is CASSYSWGQDYGYTF. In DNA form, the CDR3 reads TGTGCCAGCAGTTACTCATGGGGCCAGGACTATGGCTACACCTTC.

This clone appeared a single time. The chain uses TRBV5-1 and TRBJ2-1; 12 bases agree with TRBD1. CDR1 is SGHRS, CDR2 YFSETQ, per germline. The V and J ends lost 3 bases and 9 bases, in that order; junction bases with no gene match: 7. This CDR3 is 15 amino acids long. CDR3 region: CASSSSGTGGAEQFF. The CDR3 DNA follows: TGCGCCAGCAGCTCGTCCGGGACAGGGGGCGCTGAGCAGTTCTTC.

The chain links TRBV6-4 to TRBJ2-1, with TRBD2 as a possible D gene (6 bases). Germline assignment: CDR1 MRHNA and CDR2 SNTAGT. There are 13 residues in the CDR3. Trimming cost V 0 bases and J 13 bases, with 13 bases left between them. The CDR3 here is CASSDSNLAPQFF. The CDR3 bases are TGTGCCAGCAGTGACTCGAATCTAGCGCCACAGTTCTTC.

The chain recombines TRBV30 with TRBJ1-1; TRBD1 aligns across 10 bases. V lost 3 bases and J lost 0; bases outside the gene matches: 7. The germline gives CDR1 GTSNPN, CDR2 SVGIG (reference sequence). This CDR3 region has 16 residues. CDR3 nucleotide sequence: TGTGCCTGGAGCGTGGGACAGGGGTGGATGAACACTGAAGCTTTCTTT. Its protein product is CAWSVGQGWMNTEAFF.

CDR3 sequence reads: CASSLATGGLEQYF. The DNA of the CDR3 is TGCGCCAGCAGCTTGGCGACAGGGGGCCTCGAGCAGTACTTC. The rearrangement uses TRBV5-1 and TRBJ2-7, with 10 bases that match TRBD1. The germline CDR1 and CDR2 sequences are SGHRS and YFSETQ. The ends lost 0 bases at V and 6 bases at J; junction bases unmatched: 3. CDR3 length equals 14 residues.

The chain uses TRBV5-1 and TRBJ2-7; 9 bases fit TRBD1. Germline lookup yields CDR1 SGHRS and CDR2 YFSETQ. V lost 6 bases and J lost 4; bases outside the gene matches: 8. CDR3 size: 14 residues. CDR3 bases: TGCGCCAGCAACCCCGGGACAGGGTTATACGAGCAGTACTTC. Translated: CASNPGTGLYEQYF. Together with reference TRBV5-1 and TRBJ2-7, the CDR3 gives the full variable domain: KAGVTQTPRYLIKTRGQQVTLSCSPISGHRSVSWYQQTPGQGLQFLFEYFSETQRNKGNFPGRFSGRQFSNSRSEMNVSTLELGDSALYLCASNPGTGLYEQYFGPGTRLTVT.

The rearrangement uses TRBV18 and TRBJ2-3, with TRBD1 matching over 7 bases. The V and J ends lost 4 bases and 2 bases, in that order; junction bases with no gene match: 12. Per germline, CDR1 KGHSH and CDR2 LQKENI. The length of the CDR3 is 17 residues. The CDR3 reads CASSRERQGTNTDTQYF. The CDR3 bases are TGTGCCAGCTCACGAGAGAGACAGGGCACCAACACAGATACGCAGTATTTT.

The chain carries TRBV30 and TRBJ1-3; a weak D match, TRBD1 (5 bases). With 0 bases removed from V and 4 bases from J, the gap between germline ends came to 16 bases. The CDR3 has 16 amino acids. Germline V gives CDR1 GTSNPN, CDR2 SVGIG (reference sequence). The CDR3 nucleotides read TGTGCCTGGAGTGTAACACGTCGGACAATCGGAAACACCATATATTTT. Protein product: CAWSVTRRTIGNTIYF.